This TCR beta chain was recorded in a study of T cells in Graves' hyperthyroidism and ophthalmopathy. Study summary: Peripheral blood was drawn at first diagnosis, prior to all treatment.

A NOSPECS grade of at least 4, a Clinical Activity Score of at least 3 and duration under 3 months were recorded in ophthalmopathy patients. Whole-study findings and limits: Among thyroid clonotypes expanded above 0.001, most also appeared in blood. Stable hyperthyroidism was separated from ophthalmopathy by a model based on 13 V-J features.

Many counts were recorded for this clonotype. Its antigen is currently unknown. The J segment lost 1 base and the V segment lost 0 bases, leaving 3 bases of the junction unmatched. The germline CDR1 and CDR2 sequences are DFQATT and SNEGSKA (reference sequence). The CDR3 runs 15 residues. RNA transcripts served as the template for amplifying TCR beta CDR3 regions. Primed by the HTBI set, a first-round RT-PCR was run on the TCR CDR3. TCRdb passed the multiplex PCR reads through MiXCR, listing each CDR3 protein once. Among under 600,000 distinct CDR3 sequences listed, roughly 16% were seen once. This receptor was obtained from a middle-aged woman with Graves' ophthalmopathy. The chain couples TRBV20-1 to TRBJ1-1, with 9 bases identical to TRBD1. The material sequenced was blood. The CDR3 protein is CSARDVGQGNTEAFF. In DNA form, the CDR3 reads TGCAGTGCTAGAGATGTGGGACAGGGGAACACTGAAGCTTTCTTT.